The 19 T cell receptor beta chains presented below share a single source sample, sequenced in a study of blood T cells in healthy people across ages. Primers used in a second PCR of about 7 to 11 cycles were a sample-barcoded 5' primer and a J-beta primer mix. Using its own MiXCR run on the 5' RACE reads, TCRdb lists one record per CDR3 protein. In the table there are about 650,000 distinct CDR3 sequences, approximately 30% of which are singletons. The specimen sequenced was blood. All receptors come from an elderly woman in good health.

There are many counts of this clonotype. The V gene is TRBV28, the J gene TRBJ2-6, with D possibly being TRBD1 (6 bases). Trimming took off 6 bases at V and 4 bases at J, with 10 bases between the two ends. Germline values: CDR1 MDHEN, CDR2 SYDVKM. This CDR3 region has 14 residues. The CDR3 loop is CASRDQGGANVLTF. CDR3 DNA: TGTGCCAGCAGGGACCAGGGGGGGGCCAACGTCCTGACTTTC. Complete variable domain (other parts from reference TRBV28 and TRBJ2-6): DVKVTQSSRYLVKRTGEKVFLECVQDMDHENMFWYRQDPGLGLRLIYFSYDVKMKEKGDIPEGYSVSREKKERFSLILESASTNQTSMYLCASRDQGGANVLTFGAGSRLTVL.

The chain recombines TRBV4-2 with TRBJ1-2; D may be TRBD1 (6 bases). V dropped 4 bases and J dropped 4 bases, with 22 bases sitting between them. The CDR3 is 17 amino acids. CDR1 and CDR2 (germline): LGHNA, YNFKEQ. The CDR3 DNA follows: TGTGCCAGCAGCCCGACGGCGGGAGGGGGGACTATCTATGGCTACACCTTC. Translation: CASSPTAGGGTIYGYTF.

There are a few counts of this clonotype. A much larger clonotype is one base distant, so this may be a read error. The rearrangement links TRBV5-1 to TRBJ2-1; the D call may be TRBD1 or TRBD2 (6 bases each). From germline, CDR1 is SGHRS and CDR2 YFSETQ. Trimming stripped 6 bases from V and 0 bases from J, with 16 bases between. This CDR3 spans 16 amino acids. The CDR3 reads CASTEVGGSSYNEQFF. CDR3 coding DNA: TGCGCCAGCACTGAGGTCGGGGGCAGCTCCTACAATGAGCAGTTCTTC.

On this clonotype: A much larger clone lies one base from this, so it may be a read error. The chain recombines TRBV30 with TRBJ2-7; D unclear. Germline lookup yields CDR1 GTSNPN and CDR2 SVGIG (reference sequence). This CDR3 spans 13 amino acids. V dropped 3 bases and J dropped 6 bases, with 15 bases sitting between them. The CDR3 spells CAWRVLLLGEQYF. CDR3 nucleotides: TGTGCCTGGAGGGTACTCCTCCTGGGCGAGCAGTACTTC. Full variable domain (missing parts from reference TRBV30 and TRBJ2-7): SQTIHQWPATLVQPVGSPLSLECTVEGTSNPNLYWYRQAAGRGLQLLFYSVGIGQISSEVPQNLSASRPQDRQFILSSKKLLLSDSGFYLCAWRVLLLGEQYFGPGTRLTVT.

This clonotype was detected many times. This chain connects TRBV20-1 to TRBJ2-5; 7 bases line up with TRBD1. V lost 6 bases and J lost 2; bases outside the gene matches: 6. There are 13 residues in the CDR3. The V gene's germline CDR1 is DFQATT and CDR2 SNEGSKA (reference sequence). The chain's CDR3 is CSANRDSQETQYF. The CDR3 DNA reads TGCAGTGCAAACCGGGACAGTCAAGAGACCCAGTACTTC.

The chain couples TRBV20-1 to TRBJ2-2, with D maybe TRBD1 (8 bases). The germline CDR1 and CDR2 sequences are DFQATT and SNEGSKA (reference sequence). This CDR3 comprises 16 residues. Trimming stripped 4 bases from V and 5 bases from J, with 20 bases between. The CDR3, as DNA: TGCAGTGCTACGACCACAGGGGGGGGTAGTACCGGGGAGCTGTTTTTT. This encodes CSATTTGGGSTGELFF.

This clonotype was picked up many times. The chain uses TRBV20-1 and TRBJ2-1; 8 positions match TRBD2. The CDR3 sequence is 17 residues long. CDR1 DFQATT and CDR2 SNEGSKA come from the germline V gene (reference sequence). The V gene end was trimmed by 1 base and the J gene end by 2 bases; junction bases not matched to a gene: 10. CDR3 sequence: CSARGVSGGTTYNEQFF. As DNA, the CDR3 is TGCAGTGCTAGAGGGGTCTCGGGGGGGACAACCTACAATGAGCAGTTCTTC.

The V gene is TRBV29-1, the J gene TRBJ2-6; D is ambiguous. CDR1 and CDR2 from the germline V gene are SQVTM and ANQGSEA. Deletions cut 4 bases from V and 2 bases from J, with 9 bases between. The CDR3 runs 14 residues. Written as DNA, the CDR3 is TGCAGCGTTGTAAGAGACGCTGGGGCCAACGTCCTGACTTTC. Residues: CSVVRDAGANVLTF. The full variable domain, rest sourced from reference TRBV29-1 and TRBJ2-6, is SAVISQKPSRDICQRGTSLTIQCQVDSQVTMMFWYRQQPGQSLTLIATANQGSEATYESGFVIDKFPISRPNLTFSTLTVSNMSPEDSSIYLCSVVRDAGANVLTFGAGSRLTVL.

This chain joins TRBV6-2 or TRBV6-3 and TRBJ2-3; 9 bases align to TRBD2. The V gene's germline CDR1 is MNHEY and CDR2 SVGEGT. The CDR3 has 15 residues. With V trimmed by 5 bases and J by 2 bases, 5 bases remained unmatched. The CDR3 reads CASSNSGGPTDTQYF. The DNA for the CDR3 is TGTGCCAGCAGTAATAGCGGGGGCCCCACAGATACGCAGTATTTT.

This clonotype turned up a few times. The J gene is TRBJ2-6, the V gene TRBV28; the D is unclear. V was trimmed by 10 bases and J by 0 bases, leaving 13 bases between them. Germline loops: CDR1 MDHEN, CDR2 SYDVKM. The CDR3 extends over 15 amino acids. Here the CDR3 reads CATWRPSSGANVLTF. Here the CDR3 DNA reads TGTGCCACCTGGCGGCCAAGCTCTGGGGCCAACGTCCTGACTTTC.

This clonotype was seen ten or more times. The chain uses TRBV7-2 and TRBJ1-1; weak D call: TRBD1 (5 bases). The CDR3 is made up of 14 amino acids. Per the germline V gene, CDR1 is SGHTA and CDR2 is FQGNSA. The V and J ends lost 5 bases and 1 base respectively, with 11 bases between them. The CDR3 sequence is CASSGGTRNTEAFF. The CDR3 bases are TGTGCCAGCAGCGGCGGGACGAGGAACACTGAAGCTTTCTTT.

This clonotype was observed a handful of times. The chain carries TRBV7-9 and TRBJ2-5; a possible D gene is TRBD1 (6 bases). CDR3 length: 14 residues. Germline assignment: CDR1 SEHNR and CDR2 FQNEAQ (reference sequence). V was clipped by 3 bases and J by 6 bases, with 14 bases between them. CDR3 residues: CASSLSGATQTQYF. Written as DNA, the CDR3 is TGTGCCAGCAGCTTGTCAGGGGCCACCCAGACCCAGTACTTC.

The genes are TRBV7-2 and TRBJ1-4, with D possibly TRBD1 on 5 matching bases. Germline values: CDR1 SGHTA, CDR2 FQGNSA. CDR3 length equals 14 residues. Between the trimmed V and J ends, which lost 4 bases and 5 bases, there was a span of 11 bases. CDR3 in DNA: TGTGCCAGCAGCTGGGACGGCTGCAATGAAAAACTGTTTTTT. This translates into CASSWDGCNEKLFF.

On this clonotype itself: A read error may be the cause here, since a much bigger clone is one base away. This chain connects TRBV7-2 to TRBJ2-7, with TRBD1 matching 9 bases. V trimming: 5 bases; J trimming: 7 bases; junction bases outside the gene matches: 15. Per germline, CDR1 SGHTA and CDR2 FQGNSA. This CDR3 comprises 16 residues. CDR3 nucleotides: TGTGCCAGCAGCCCCTCGGACAGGGGACCCTACAATGAGCAGTACTTC. It yields the protein CASSPSDRGPYNEQYF.

This clonotype was counted at least ten times. The chain carries TRBV10-3 and TRBJ1-6, with 10 bases lining up with TRBD1. This CDR3 has 13 residues. Per germline, CDR1 ENHRY and CDR2 SYGVKD. J gave up 8 bases and V 9 bases, and 4 bases lay outside the gene matches. The CDR3 here is CAIAGTGDSPLHF. The CDR3, as DNA: TGTGCCATTGCCGGGACAGGGGATTCACCCCTCCACTTT.

This clonotype has a count of ten or more. This chain uses TRBV6-5 with TRBJ1-2; D not certain. Germline V lookup: CDR1 MNHEY, CDR2 SVGAGI. The germline V and J ends were trimmed by 2 bases and 3 bases, with 7 bases remaining between them. The CDR3 contains 13 residues. In DNA form, the CDR3 reads TGTGCCAGCAGTTACGGTCTACACTATGGCTACACCTTC. Translating it yields CASSYGLHYGYTF.

This chain connects TRBV19 to TRBJ1-2; 9 bases are a match to TRBD1. The CDR3 has 16 amino acids. V dropped 4 bases and J dropped 2; count of bases not matched to a gene: 8. CDR1 is LNHDA and CDR2 is SQIVND in the germline V gene (reference sequence). The CDR3 sequence: CASSKIGGQGNYGYTF. DNA of the CDR3: TGTGCCAGTAGTAAGATCGGAGGACAGGGGAACTATGGCTACACCTTC.

This rearrangement joins TRBV4-3 to TRBJ2-5, with D hard to call. CDR3 length equals 15 residues. The V gene's germline CDR1 is LGHNA and CDR2 YSLEER. Deletions cut 0 bases from V and 1 base from J, with 9 bases between. In DNA, the CDR3 is TGCGCCAGCAGCCAAGATGAAGCACCCCAAGAGACCCAGTACTTC. This encodes CASSQDEAPQETQYF.

The chain joins TRBV20-1 to TRBJ1-1, with a tentative D call TRBD1 (5 bases). V lost 7 bases and J lost 4, with 16 bases in between. CDR1 is DFQATT, CDR2 SNEGSKA, per germline (reference sequence). The CDR3 spans 13 residues. This chain's CDR3 is CSVRGLAITEAFF. DNA of the CDR3: TGCAGTGTTAGGGGACTTGCCATCACTGAAGCTTTCTTT.